These T cell receptor beta chains were read from a single sample in a study of vaccination and CD4 T cells after COVID-19. The antigens these receptors bind are not known. TCRdb itself ran the PCR reads through MiXCR, one entry per CDR3 protein. The sample includes roughly 14,000 distinct CDR3 sequences, around 58% seen only once; the top ten take 11% to 15%. The source material was CD4+ T cells from blood, cultured in vitro. These receptor sequences come from a human donor who had recovered from COVID-19. Both conserved end residues are trimmed from each CDR3.

V,J,CDR3
TRBV7-2,TRBJ2-7,ASSLERQAYEQY
TRBV7-8,TRBJ1-5,ASSNLGRRSWARGQPQH
TRBV10-1,TRBJ2-5,ASSGSGRSQETQY
TRBV2,TRBJ2-7,ASKRALYEQY
TRBV2,TRBJ2-7,ASSPRDYEQY
TRBV6-1,TRBJ2-7,ASTPWGGSYEQY
TRBV20-1,TRBJ1-5,SARGIGGAGQPQH
TRBV6-2/TRBV6-3,TRBJ2-1,ASSIGRAGGYNEQF
TRBV7-8,TRBJ2-5,ASSSLGLAGYSGTQY
TRBV6-1,TRBJ1-1,ASNTIAGTEDSKVAF
TRBV2,TRBJ2-7,ASQRTLYEQY
TRBV29-1,TRBJ2-6,SVWSGANVLT
TRBV28,TRBJ1-5,ASRVAGLGQPQH
TRBV20-1,TRBJ2-3,SAPSGGDTQY
TRBV6-2/TRBV6-3,TRBJ1-1,ASSDEGQEAF
TRBV7-2,TRBJ1-5,ASRGRGSNQPQH
TRBV10-2,TRBJ2-5,ASSDGGQETQY
TRBV2,TRBJ2-2,ASGQGFTGELF
TRBV6-1,TRBJ2-3,ASSRRGDRSGTQY
TRBV19,TRBJ2-2,ASKGLVGETGELF
TRBV10-3,TRBJ2-7,AISESKAGSHSYEQY
TRBV6-1,TRBJ2-1,ASTTDRFSYNEQF
TRBV6-2/TRBV6-3,TRBJ1-1,ASSYDLGTEAF
TRBV6-1,TRBJ1-5,ASRGGRGGNQPQH
TRBV6-2/TRBV6-3,TRBJ2-2,ASSTWTSGTIGELF
TRBV5-1,TRBJ2-7,ASSLSLFEEQY
TRBV12-3/TRBV12-4,TRBJ2-7,ASSLLGNYEQY
TRBV27,TRBJ2-2,ASSPSGRFYGELF
TRBV20-1,TRBJ1-1,SAAGQAIPEAF
TRBV6-5,TRBJ1-2,ASSYSPKAGVYGYT
TRBV4-2,TRBJ2-5,ASSQEAGVWETQY
TRBV6-1,TRBJ1-6,ASKRGEYNSPLH
TRBV7-2,TRBJ2-5,ASSLLLAGRGGETQY
TRBV18,TRBJ2-7,ASSPETGTYEQY
TRBV6-5,TRBJ2-7,ASSYSSPGWSEQY
TRBV7-2,TRBJ1-2,ASSPTLGEAYGYT
TRBV25-1,TRBJ2-5,ASSLQGLADDRETQY
TRBV7-3,TRBJ2-6,ASSLTGDGANVLT
TRBV5-1,TRBJ2-1,ASSLVGGDGGNEQF
TRBV20-1,TRBJ2-3,SARAMFSTDTQY
TRBV30,TRBJ2-3,AYSVYGSKDTQY